This T cell receptor (beta chain) was sequenced during a study of shared clonotypes between healthy human individuals. Sequenced by immunoSEQ multiplex PCR; TCRdb stores in-frame clones only, minus some. The sample gives about 1 million clones, roughly 75% of which show up once; 1.5% is in the top ten. Sequencing was carried out using memory CD4+ T cells sorted from blood. The subset here: CD45RA-negative fraction. This receptor was taken from a man between 18 and 35 years old in good health.

The CDR3 protein is CASSQSQNSGNTIYF. CDR3 bases: TGCGCCAGCAGCCAATCACAGAACTCTGGAAACACCATATATTTT. The rearrangement uses TRBV4-1 and TRBJ1-3; the D is unclear. Trimming removed 2 bases at V and 0 bases at J, with 8 bases between. CDR1 is MGHRA, CDR2 YSYEKL, per germline. This CDR3 comprises 15 residues.